The rows below give T cell receptor beta chains drawn from one sample of a study of shared clonotypes between healthy human individuals. TCRdb's table, derived via immunoSEQ multiplex PCR, lists solely in-frame clones and lacks some. The sample lists roughly 2.5 million clones; 90% to 95% were seen once. Material for sequencing was naive CD4+ T cells sorted from blood. The source of these receptors is a man between 18 and 29 years old in good health. Both conserved end residues are part of each CDR3. D genes are given only for firm matches. Only part of the rows carry a size: once, few, many, or a class if the clone is expanded.

d_gene,v_gene,j_gene,abundance,CDR3nt,CDR3aa
NA,TRBV15,TRBJ1-1,NA,TGTGCCACCAGCAGAGATGGAGGAGTGAAAAATACTGAAGCTTTCTTT,CATSRDGGVKNTEAFF
TRBD1,TRBV5-1,TRBJ2-7,NA,TGCGCCAGCAGCTTTGGACAGGGCTCCTCCTACGAGCAGTACTTC,CASSFGQGSSYEQYF
NA,TRBV5-5,TRBJ1-2,once,TGTGCCAGCAGCTTGACTGGATTCGATGGCTACACCTTC,CASSLTGFDGYTF
NA,TRBV5-4,TRBJ1-1,NA,TGTGCCAGCAGCTTCGACGCCGGGAACACTGAAGCTTTCTTT,CASSFDAGNTEAFF
NA,TRBV7-9,TRBJ2-2,NA,TGTGCCAGCAGCACCGAGGCCCACAAAACCGGGGAGCTGTTTTTT,CASSTEAHKTGELFF
TRBD2,TRBV7-9,TRBJ2-1,NA,TGTGCCAGCAGCTCCCGGCCGGGACTAGGGTACAATGAGCAGTTCTTC,CASSSRPGLGYNEQFF
NA,TRBV6-4,TRBJ2-1,NA,TGTGCCAGCAGTGAAACTTCCGGGACAATCTCCTACAATGAGCAGTTCTTC,CASSETSGTISYNEQFF
NA,TRBV11-2,TRBJ1-3,NA,TGTGCCAGCAGCTTGGGCAGCTCCTCTGGAAACACCATATATTTT,CASSLGSSSGNTIYF
TRBD2,TRBV7-9,TRBJ2-1,NA,TGTGCCAGCAGCGTCACTAGCGGGGGAGACAATGAGCAGTTCTTC,CASSVTSGGDNEQFF
TRBD2,TRBV29-1,TRBJ2-1,NA,TGCAGCGTTTCTTTCGGGACTAGCTCCTACAATGAGCAGTTCTTC,CSVSFGTSSYNEQFF
NA,TRBV27,TRBJ1-5,NA,TGTGCCAGCAGGCACAGGGTTCGGCATGGTCAGCCCCAGCATTTT,CASRHRVRHGQPQHF
NA,TRBV25-1,TRBJ2-2,NA,TGTGCCAGCACCCCGCGCGACACCGGGGAGCTGTTTTTT,CASTPRDTGELFF
NA,TRBV30,TRBJ2-7,NA,TGTGCCTGGAGTCGAACAGGGACTGGCTCCTACGAGCAGTACTTC,CAWSRTGTGSYEQYF
TRBD1,TRBV6-6,TRBJ1-5,NA,TGTGCCAGCAGTCCCCGGACAGGGAGCCGCAATCAGCCCCAGCATTTT,CASSPRTGSRNQPQHF
NA,TRBV10-3,TRBJ2-1,once,TGTGCCATCAGTGACGTGGGTAGCGACCCCTCCTACAATGAGCAGTTCTTC,CAISDVGSDPSYNEQFF
NA,TRBV10-3,TRBJ2-5,NA,TGTGCCATCAGTGAGACAGGACGAGGGGAAGAGACCCAGTACTTC,CAISETGRGEETQYF
NA,TRBV5-8,TRBJ2-7,NA,TGTGCCAGCAGCTCCTGGGGTAACGGCGAGCAGTACTTC,CASSSWGNGEQYF
TRBD2,TRBV7-2,TRBJ2-7,NA,TGTGCCAGCAGCCCGGGACTAGCGGGACAGGTTCAGTACTTC,CASSPGLAGQVQYF
NA,TRBV29-1,TRBJ1-4,NA,TGCAGCGTCAGGGATGAAAAACTGTTTTTT,CSVRDEKLFF
TRBD1,TRBV2,TRBJ1-2,NA,TGTGCCAGCAGAGAGGGGACAGAACCAACGAACTATGGCTACACCTTC,CASREGTEPTNYGYTF
NA,TRBV30,TRBJ1-2,once,TGTGCCTGGAGTGTACAGGGTGTTAACTATGGCTACACCTTC,CAWSVQGVNYGYTF
NA,TRBV18,TRBJ1-2,NA,TGTGCCAGCTCACCAAGCCTAGACAGTTGGGGCTACACCTTC,CASSPSLDSWGYTF
NA,TRBV5-1,TRBJ2-7,NA,TGCGCCAGCAGCTTGCCGGGACAATCTTACGAGCAGTACTTC,CASSLPGQSYEQYF